The subject of this entry is one T cell receptor beta chain. The antigen remains undetermined. This specimen belongs to a study of cytomegalovirus exposure and HLA in healthy donors. The CDR3 runs to 14 residues. The germline V gene encodes CDR1 SGHVS and CDR2 FQNEAQ. V was cut by 0 bases and J by 7 bases, with 10 bases left in between. All the people who gave samples were healthy bone marrow donors. Though probably carrying unrecorded immune exposures, donors were nominally healthy at sampling. PCR involved 60 Vbeta and 13 Jbeta primers. Libraries were prepared by immunoSEQ multiplex PCR; TCRdb keeps only in-frame clonotypes and omits some of them. Of 85,000 to 130,000 clones in the sample, about two thirds were seen once. Findings and caveats of the study: In a later analysis, a genetic analysis reported fewer productive-TCR N-insertions in an Asian-associated ancestry cluster than the cohort average.

This chain uses TRBV7-8 with TRBJ2-1; D might be TRBD2 (5 bases). This TCR derives from a female donor in good health and CMV-seronegative. Sequenced: PBMCs. The DNA for the CDR3 is TGTGCCAGCAGCTTAGCGGGAGCTTGGAATGAGCAGTTCTTC. Its protein is CASSLAGAWNEQFF.